This T cell receptor (beta chain) was recorded in a study of response to subunit inactivated influenza vaccine. The study, taken as a whole, reports: That few new T cells are recruited by each seasonal influenza vaccination was the authors' suggestion.

This CDR3 region has 13 residues. The germline CDR1 and CDR2 sequences are MNHNS and SASEGT. Trimming took off 6 bases at V and 3 bases at J, with 8 bases between the two ends. TCRdb re-called the RT-PCR reads through MiXCR, storing one row per CDR3 protein. The top ten hold under 15% of the sample, which has about 500,000 distinct CDR3 sequences, 10% to 15% seen once. Worth noting for this clonotype: Its cognate antigen is unknown.

Material: PBMCs from blood, obtained around seven weeks after vaccination. The J gene is TRBJ2-2, the V gene TRBV6-1; D gene ambiguous. The sequence was collected from a man aged 45-60 years who received an inactivated influenza vaccine. The CDR3 nucleotides are TGTGCCAGCAGAAGACACTACACCGGGGAGCTGTTTTTT. Translation: CASRRHYTGELFF.